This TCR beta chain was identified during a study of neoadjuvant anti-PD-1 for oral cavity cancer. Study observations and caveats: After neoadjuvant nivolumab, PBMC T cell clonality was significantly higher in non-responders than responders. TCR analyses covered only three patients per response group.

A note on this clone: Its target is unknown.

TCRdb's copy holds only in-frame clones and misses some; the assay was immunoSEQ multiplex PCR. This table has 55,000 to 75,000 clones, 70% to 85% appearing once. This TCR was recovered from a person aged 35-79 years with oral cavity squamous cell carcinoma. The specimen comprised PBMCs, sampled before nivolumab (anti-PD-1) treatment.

The CDR3 is CSVDKGRGNSGNYGYTF. CDR3 bases: TGCAGCGTTGATAAGGGCCGAGGAAACTCCGGGAACTATGGCTACACCTTC. The chain has TRBV29-1 and TRBJ1-2, with D unresolved. Per the germline V gene, CDR1 is SQVTM and CDR2 is ANQGSEA. V was pared by 3 bases and J by 2 bases, with 22 bases between. The CDR3 is made up of 17 amino acids.